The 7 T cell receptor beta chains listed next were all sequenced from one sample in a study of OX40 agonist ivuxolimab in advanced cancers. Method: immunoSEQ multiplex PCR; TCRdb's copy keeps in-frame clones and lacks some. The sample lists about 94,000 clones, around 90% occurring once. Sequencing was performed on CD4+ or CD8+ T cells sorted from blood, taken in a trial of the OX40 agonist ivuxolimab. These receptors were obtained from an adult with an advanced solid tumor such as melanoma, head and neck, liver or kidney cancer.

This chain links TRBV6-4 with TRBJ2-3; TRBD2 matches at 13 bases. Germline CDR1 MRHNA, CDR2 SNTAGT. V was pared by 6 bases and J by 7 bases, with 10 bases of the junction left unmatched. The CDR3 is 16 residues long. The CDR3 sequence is CASSAHGTSGAHTQYF. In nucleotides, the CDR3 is TGTGCCAGCAGCGCCCACGGGACTAGCGGGGCACATACGCAGTATTTT.

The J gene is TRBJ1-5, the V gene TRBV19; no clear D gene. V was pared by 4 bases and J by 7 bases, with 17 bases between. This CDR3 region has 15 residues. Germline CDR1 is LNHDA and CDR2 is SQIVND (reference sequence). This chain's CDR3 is CASSNERTAGQPQHF. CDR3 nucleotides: TGTGCCAGTAGTAATGAGAGGACCGCGGGCCAGCCCCAGCATTTT.

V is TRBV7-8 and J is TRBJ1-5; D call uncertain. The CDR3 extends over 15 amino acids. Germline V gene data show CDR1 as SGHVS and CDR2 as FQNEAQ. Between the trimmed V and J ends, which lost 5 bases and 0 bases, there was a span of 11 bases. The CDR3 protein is CASSTRPFSNQPQHF. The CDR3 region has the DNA TGTGCCAGCAGCACGCGACCTTTTAGCAATCAGCCCCAGCATTTT.

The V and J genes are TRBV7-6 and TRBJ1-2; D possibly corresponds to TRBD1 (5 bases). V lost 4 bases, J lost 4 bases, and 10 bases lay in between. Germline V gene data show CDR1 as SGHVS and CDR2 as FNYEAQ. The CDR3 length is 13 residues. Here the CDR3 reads CASSSGGSYGYTF. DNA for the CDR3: TGTGCCAGCAGCTCCGGGGGTTCCTATGGCTACACCTTC.

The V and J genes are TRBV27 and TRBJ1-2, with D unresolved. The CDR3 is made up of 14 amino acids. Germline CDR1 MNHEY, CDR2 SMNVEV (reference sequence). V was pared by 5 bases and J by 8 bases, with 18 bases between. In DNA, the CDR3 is TGTGCCAGCAGTGCAGAGGCCTGGAAGGGCGGCTACACCTTC. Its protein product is CASSAEAWKGGYTF.

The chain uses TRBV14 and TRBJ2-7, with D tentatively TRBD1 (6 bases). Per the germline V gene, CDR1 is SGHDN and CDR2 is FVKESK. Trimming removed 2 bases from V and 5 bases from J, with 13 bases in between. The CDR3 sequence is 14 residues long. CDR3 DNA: TGTGCCAGCAGCCAACGGGACATGGGCCACGAGCAGTACTTC. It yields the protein CASSQRDMGHEQYF.

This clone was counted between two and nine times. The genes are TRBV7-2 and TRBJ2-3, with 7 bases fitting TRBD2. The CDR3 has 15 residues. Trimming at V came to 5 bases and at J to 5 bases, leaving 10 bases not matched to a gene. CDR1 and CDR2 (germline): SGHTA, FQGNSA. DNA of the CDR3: TGTGCCAGCAGCCTTACCCTAGCGGCACTAGATACGCAGTATTTT. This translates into CASSLTLAALDTQYF.